This T cell receptor (beta chain) is from a study of CD4 T cells in relation to SARS-CoV-2 and coronaviruses. Study information: Negative control cultures got HIV-1 Nef peptides or no peptide.

This clone was detected only a few times. The target antigen is unknown. Unexposed donor CD4+ T cells date from about 2011-2018, before the COVID-19 pandemic. CD4+ T cells were isolated from the cells after more than 8 days of culture. Cultures held two million PBMCs per well with around 10 IU/ml IL-2. Assay: immunoSEQ multiplex PCR; the TCRdb copy retains only in-frame clones and omits some. The sample has about 12,000 clones; roughly 65% are singletons. Sample: CD4+ T cells from PBMCs, cultured in vitro. The receptor was derived from a human donor in good health.

The CDR3 spells CASSLTRYNEQFF. The CDR3 nucleotides read TGTGCCAGCAGTTTGACCAGATACAATGAGCAGTTCTTC. The rearrangement uses TRBV12-3 or TRBV12-4 and TRBJ2-1; D gene uncertain. V lost 3 bases to trimming and J lost 4 bases, with 7 bases between them. CDR3 length equals 13 residues.